This TCR beta chain comes out of a study of T cell responses to AZD1222 COVID-19 vaccine. Overall study findings and caveats: The study found vaccine-associated CD4 TCRs spanning spike, dominant at 160-218 and 743-854. In all cases, repertoires were sampled only after the peak T cell response.

The CDR3 contains 15 residues. Germline V gene data show CDR1 as SGHTS and CDR2 as YDEGEE. V was shortened by 0 bases and J by 2 bases, with 12 bases between the two germline ends. Regarding this clone: Its antigen is undetermined.

Sequencing used immunoSEQ multiplex PCR; TCRdb keeps in-frame clones, though not all of them. This table has about 53,000 clones, approximately 84% appearing once. This clonotype was sampled from an adult in good health. The gene calls are TRBV5-8 and TRBJ2-7, with D perhaps matching TRBD1 (5 bases). Sequenced here: peripheral blood, sampled on day 0 of AZD1222 vaccination. CDR3 coding DNA: TGTGCCAGCAGCTTGGGGCAGGGTAGCCCCTACGAGCAGTACTTC. This codes for CASSLGQGSPYEQYF.